One and the same sample provided the 19 T cell receptor beta chains below, sequenced in a study of blood T cell repertoires in COVID-19. Here immunoSEQ multiplex PCR was the method, and the copy in TCRdb shows in-frame clones only, minus some. Of about 190,000 clones listed, approximately 73% are singletons. The sample taken for sequencing was PBMCs or T cells enriched from blood (not recorded which). The receptors shown here come from a woman aged 50 to 60 with acute COVID-19.

Notes on this clone: The sample holds other DNA sequences that translate to the same CDR3. The chain joins TRBV9 to TRBJ1-6; 7 positions agree with TRBD1. This CDR3 contains 15 residues. V lost 3 bases and J lost 5; bases outside the gene matches: 5. CDR1 and CDR2 from the germline V gene are SGDLS and YYNGEE. The CDR3 region has the DNA TGTGCCAGCAGCGGTACTGGACAGGATAATTCACCCCTCCACTTT. It translates to CASSGTGQDNSPLHF.

The chain uses TRBV11-2 and TRBJ1-2; D perhaps matches TRBD1 (6 bases). Germline values: CDR1 SGHAT, CDR2 FQNNGV. V dropped 0 bases and J dropped 8 bases, with 16 bases sitting between them. This CDR3 contains 15 residues. Here the CDR3 DNA reads TGTGCCAGCAGCTTAGACGAGGGGACATCGAGGGGCTACACCTTC. Its protein is CASSLDEGTSRGYTF.

This chain uses TRBV28 with TRBJ1-6; D call uncertain. Germline V gene data show CDR1 as MDHEN and CDR2 as SYDVKM. The CDR3 runs 11 residues. The ends were cut back, 7 bases at V and 7 bases at J, with 5 bases in the middle. CDR3 amino acids: CASNRNSPLHF. Here the CDR3 DNA reads TGTGCCAGCAATCGGAATTCACCCCTCCACTTT.

This clone was detected only once. The rearrangement joins TRBV3-1 (or the pseudogene TRBV3-2) to TRBJ2-5; D might be TRBD2 (7 bases). V gave up 11 bases and J gave up 5 bases, with 12 bases separating them. There are 11 residues in the CDR3. CDR1 LGHDT and CDR2 YNNKEL come from the germline V gene (reference sequence). The CDR3 spells CAGGAGETQYF. The CDR3 coding sequence is TGTGCCGGGGGGGCTGGCGAGACCCAGTACTTC.

There are a few counts of this clone. This chain joins TRBV9 and TRBJ1-5, with D uncertain. The germline gives CDR1 SGDLS, CDR2 YYNGEE. This CDR3 is 14 amino acids long. The V end was cut by 0 bases, the J end by 0 bases, with 4 bases between. The CDR3 protein is CASSVDHSNQPQHF. CDR3 nucleotides: TGTGCCAGCAGCGTAGATCATAGCAATCAGCCCCAGCATTTT.

The chain joins TRBV6-6 to TRBJ2-7; tentatively, D is TRBD2 (7 bases). V lost 6 bases and J 6 bases, leaving 15 bases between the germline ends. Germline CDR1 MNHNY, CDR2 SVGAGI (reference sequence). The CDR3 runs to 13 residues. The CDR3 sequence is CASSDGGGSEQYV. CDR3 sequence (DNA): TGTGCCAGCAGCGATGGGGGGGGCTCCGAGCAGTACGTC.

V and J are TRBV4-1 and TRBJ1-1; D uncertain. The CDR3 is made up of 15 amino acids. The germline V and J ends were trimmed by 0 bases and 3 bases, with 11 bases remaining between them. Germline CDR1 and CDR2: MGHRA and YSYEKL. The CDR3 is CASSQETPGDTEAFF. Written as DNA, the CDR3 is TGCGCCAGCAGCCAAGAGACACCCGGGGACACTGAAGCTTTCTTT.

The rearrangement joins TRBV5-5 to TRBJ2-1, with 11 positions matching TRBD1. Looked up from germline, CDR1 is SGHKS and CDR2 is YYEKEE (reference sequence). The V gene end was trimmed by 4 bases and the J gene end by 6 bases; junction bases not matched to a gene: 12. This CDR3 spans 17 amino acids. The chain's CDR3 is CASSPGPGTGGRNEQFF. The CDR3 nucleotides are TGTGCCAGCAGCCCGGGGCCGGGGACAGGGGGGCGCAATGAGCAGTTCTTC.

The chain is built from TRBV11-2 and TRBJ2-7; the D gene is possibly TRBD2 (7 bases). In germline, CDR1 is SGHAT, CDR2 FQNNGV. The CDR3 runs to 15 residues. With 5 bases removed from V and 3 bases from J, the gap between germline ends came to 17 bases. The CDR3 reads CASSLTEGGGYEQYV. The CDR3 bases are TGTGCCAGCAGCCTGACCGAGGGAGGGGGCTACGAGCAGTACGTC.

The V and J genes are TRBV5-1 and TRBJ2-2; 8 nucleotides agree with TRBD2. Trimming cost V 2 bases and J 10 bases; bases outside gene matches: 10. Germline V gene lookup returns CDR1 SGHRS and CDR2 YFSETQ. The CDR3 loop spans 15 amino acids. Written as DNA, the CDR3 is TGCGCCAGCAGCTTCTCCAGCGGGGGCCGGGAGGAGCTGTTTTTT. This sequence encodes CASSFSSGGREELFF.

J is TRBJ1-2 and V is TRBV7-2; D possibly corresponds to TRBD1 (6 bases). Germline V gene sequence: CDR1 SGHTA, CDR2 FQGNSA. There are 14 residues in the CDR3. V lost 1 base and J lost 5, with 11 bases in between. For the CDR3, the DNA is TGTGCCAGCAGCTTAGGCGGACAGAGATATGGCTACACCTTC. Its protein is CASSLGGQRYGYTF. The entire variable domain, with the rest obtained from reference TRBV7-2 and TRBJ1-2, is as follows: GAGVSQSPSNKVTEKGKDVELRCDPISGHTALYWYRQSLGQGLEFLIYFQGNSAPDKSGLPSDRFSAERTGGSVSTLTIQRTQQEDSAVYLCASSLGGQRYGYTFGSGTRLTVV.

The genes are TRBV24-1 and TRBJ1-2, with unresolved D. V gave up 4 bases and J gave up 2 bases, with 10 bases separating them. In germline, CDR1 is KGHDR, CDR2 SFDVKD. The CDR3 runs to 14 residues. CDR3 in DNA: TGTGCCACCAGTGACAGGCCGGGGAACTATGGCTACACCTTC. This translates into CATSDRPGNYGYTF.

The J gene is TRBJ2-1, the V gene TRBV19; 10 bases map to TRBD2. Germline V lookup: CDR1 LNHDA, CDR2 SQIVND (reference sequence). V lost 3 bases and J lost 7; bases outside the gene matches: 6. The CDR3 runs 15 residues. The CDR3 protein is CASSIVAGGGNEQFF. The CDR3 DNA follows: TGTGCCAGTAGTATCGTAGCGGGGGGTGGTAATGAGCAGTTCTTC.

The chain uses TRBV19 and TRBJ1-1; weak D call: TRBD1 (6 bases). The CDR3 has 19 residues. Germline V lookup: CDR1 LNHDA, CDR2 SQIVND (reference sequence). Trimming took 5 bases from V and 6 from J, leaving 31 bases between them. In nucleotides, the CDR3 is TGTGCCAGTAGTTATCCACCAAGCAGGGGATCATCACGGGTCTCTGAAGCTTTCTTT. It is translated as CASSYPPSRGSSRVSEAFF.

This chain connects TRBV12-3 or TRBV12-4 to TRBJ1-3; D is uncertain. CDR3 length equals 13 residues. V lost 1 base, J lost 9 bases, and 10 bases lay in between. CDR3 DNA sequence: TGTGCCAGCAGTTTAGAGCTCCGTTTCACCATATATTTT. Translation: CASSLELRFTIYF.

V gene TRBV4-1 combines with J gene TRBJ1-6, with unresolved D. V was shortened by 4 bases and J by 0 bases, with 10 bases between the two germline ends. The CDR3 is 16 residues long. Germline CDR1 is MGHRA and CDR2 is YSYEKL. In nucleotides, the CDR3 is TGCGCCAGCAGCCCACCTGCCAGCTCCTATAATTCACCCCTCCACTTT. This encodes CASSPPASSYNSPLHF.

This rearrangement joins TRBV7-9 to TRBJ2-3; 10 nucleotides agree with TRBD1. CDR1 and CDR2 (germline): SEHNR, FQNEAQ (reference sequence). V lost 7 bases and J lost 2; bases outside the gene matches: 6. The CDR3 spans 15 residues. In nucleotides, the CDR3 is TGTGCCAGCAACCCGGGACAGGGGTTCACAGATACGCAGTATTTT. It codes for CASNPGQGFTDTQYF.

The genes are TRBV6-5 and TRBJ1-6, with 8 bases that match TRBD1. The CDR3 is made up of 13 amino acids. The V gene's germline CDR1 is MNHEY and CDR2 SVGAGI. Losses at the gene ends were 7 bases for V and 11 bases for J; bases not matched to a gene: 7. The CDR3 is CASKGTGETPLHF. CDR3 nucleotide sequence: TGTGCCAGCAAAGGGACAGGCGAGACACCCCTCCACTTT.

This clone turned up a few times. The chain carries TRBV2 and TRBJ1-1, with D tentatively TRBD1 (6 bases). The V and J ends lost 8 bases and 1 base respectively, with 23 bases between them. This CDR3 spans 17 amino acids. Germline V lookup: CDR1 SNHLY, CDR2 FYNNEI. This CDR3 reads CASSGSWGRRPNTEAFF. CDR3 nucleotides: TGTGCCAGCTCCGGATCCTGGGGGCGGAGACCGAACACTGAAGCTTTCTTT.